This TCR beta chain is drawn from a study of T cell responses to AZD1222 COVID-19 vaccine. Germline lookup yields CDR1 SNHLY and CDR2 FYNNEI. CDR3 length equals 16 residues. After removal of 4 bases from V and 5 bases from J, the junction contained 7 bases not matched to a gene. As to this clone: Its antigen is unidentified.

Overall study findings and caveats: Spike-specific TCR breadth and depth grew following two AZD1222 doses.

Here immunoSEQ multiplex PCR was the method, and the copy in TCRdb shows in-frame clones only, minus some. In the table there are about 200,000 clones, over 85% of which are singletons. The sample in question was peripheral blood, obtained 28 days after the second dose of the MenACWY control vaccine. This chain connects TRBV2 to TRBJ2-2; the match to TRBD1 covers 10 bases. This clonotype was obtained from an adult who received the MenACWY meningococcal vaccine as a control. The chain's CDR3 is CASSASGTGVTGELFF. For the CDR3, the DNA is TGTGCCAGCAGTGCCTCCGGGACAGGGGTGACCGGGGAGCTGTTTTTT.